This T cell receptor beta chain is from a study of T cell responses to AZD1222 COVID-19 vaccine. Regarding the study as a whole: The donor cohort was predominantly white British with a female majority, and clonal diversity may have been underestimated.

This clone was detected once. No antigen is known for it. Germline CDR1 is ENHRY and CDR2 is SYGVKD. The CDR3 loop spans 16 amino acids. V lost 6 bases to trimming and J lost 0 bases, with 15 bases between them. The table came from immunoSEQ multiplex PCR; TCRdb's copy has only in-frame clones and leaves some out. The sample contains some 190,000 clones, around nine tenths of which appear only once. Doses given second, at about 4 or about 12 weeks, were pooled. The sequencing used peripheral blood, collected 28 days after the second AZD1222 dose. The genes are TRBV10-3 and TRBJ1-3; D possibly corresponds to TRBD1 (6 bases). The sequence derives from an adult who received the AZD1222 COVID-19 vaccine. Here the CDR3 reads CAIRGTSGASGNTIYF. The CDR3 bases are TGTGCCATCAGAGGAACTTCAGGGGCCTCTGGAAACACCATATATTTT.